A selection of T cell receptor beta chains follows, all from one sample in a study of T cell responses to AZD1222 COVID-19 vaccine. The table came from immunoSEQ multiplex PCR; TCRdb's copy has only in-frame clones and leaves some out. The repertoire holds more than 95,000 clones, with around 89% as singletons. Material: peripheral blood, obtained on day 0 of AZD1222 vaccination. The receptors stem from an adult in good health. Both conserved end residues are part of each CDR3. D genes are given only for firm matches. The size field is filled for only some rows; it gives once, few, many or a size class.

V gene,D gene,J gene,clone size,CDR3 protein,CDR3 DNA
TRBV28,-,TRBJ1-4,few,CASSFVRTPAGKLFF,TGTGCCAGCAGTTTCGTACGGACCCCGGCTGGAAAACTGTTTTTT
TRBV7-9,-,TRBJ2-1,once,CASSAVLSMGSANEQFF,TGTGCCAGCAGCGCAGTATTGAGTATGGGGAGTGCGAATGAGCAGTTCTTC
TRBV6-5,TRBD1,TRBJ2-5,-,CASSSTGTGAETQYF,TGTGCCAGCAGTTCCACCGGGACAGGGGCAGAGACCCAGTACTTC
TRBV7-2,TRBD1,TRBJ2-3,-,CASSSTGGGALNTDTQYF,TGTGCCAGCAGCTCGACAGGGGGCGGTGCCCTTAACACAGATACGCAGTATTTT
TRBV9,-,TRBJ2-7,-,CASSVGPSSYEQYF,TGTGCCAGCAGCGTAGGGCCTTCATCCTACGAGCAGTACTTC
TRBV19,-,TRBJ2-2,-,CASRRAQNTGELFF,TGTGCCAGTAGACGAGCCCAGAACACCGGGGAGCTGTTTTTT
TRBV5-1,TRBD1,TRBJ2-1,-,CANYGPGTVYNEQFF,TGCGCAAACTACGGGCCCGGGACAGTCTACAATGAGCAGTTCTTC
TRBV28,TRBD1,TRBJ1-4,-,CASSPGTGYPTNEKLFF,TGTGCCAGCAGCCCCGGGACAGGGTATCCAACTAATGAAAAACTGTTTTTT
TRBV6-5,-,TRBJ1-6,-,CASSTGQPNSPLHF,TGTGCCAGCAGTACCGGACAGCCTAATTCACCCCTCCACTTT
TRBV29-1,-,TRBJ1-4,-,CSVDSGAGFHEKLFF,TGCAGCGTTGATTCGGGGGCTGGATTTCATGAAAAACTGTTTTTT
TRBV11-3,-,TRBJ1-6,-,CASSLEANSPLHF,TGTGCCAGCAGCTTAGAGGCTAATTCACCCCTCCACTTT
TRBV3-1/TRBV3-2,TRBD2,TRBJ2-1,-,CASSQGGLAGGGGEQFF,TGTGCCAGCAGCCAAGGGGGACTAGCGGGAGGGGGTGGTGAGCAGTTCTTC
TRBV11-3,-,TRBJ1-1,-,CASSLAGERTEAFF,TGTGCCAGCAGCTTGGCAGGGGAGAGAACTGAAGCTTTCTTT
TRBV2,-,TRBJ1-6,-,CASSKQGGNSPLHF,TGTGCCAGCAGCAAACAGGGTGGTAATTCACCCCTCCACTTT
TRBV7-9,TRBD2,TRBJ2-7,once,CASSFGGAYEQYF,TGTGCCAGCAGCTTTGGGGGGGCCTACGAGCAGTACTTC
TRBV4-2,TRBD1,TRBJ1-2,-,CASSPIPGTGGAGGYTF,TGTGCCAGCAGTCCCATCCCGGGGACAGGGGGGGCAGGTGGCTACACCTTC
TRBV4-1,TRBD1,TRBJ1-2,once,CASTYQRDRGDGYTF,TGCGCCAGCACCTATCAGAGGGACAGGGGGGATGGCTACACCTTC
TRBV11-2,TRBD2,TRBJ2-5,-,CASSAQRGGGGTQYF,TGTGCCAGCAGCGCCCAGCGGGGGGGAGGTGGGACCCAGTACTTC
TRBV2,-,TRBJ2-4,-,CASSEGAGPHQNIQYF,TGTGCCAGCAGTGAAGGGGCAGGGCCCCACCAAAACATTCAGTACTTC
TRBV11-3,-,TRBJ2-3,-,CASSLPGADTQYF,TGTGCCAGCAGCTTACCCGGGGCAGATACGCAGTATTTT
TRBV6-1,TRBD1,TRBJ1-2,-,CASSEEGQPSYGYTF,TGTGCCAGCAGTGAAGAGGGACAGCCTTCCTATGGCTACACCTTC
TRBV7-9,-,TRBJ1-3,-,CASSLVGTLSGNTIYF,TGTGCCAGCAGCTTAGTAGGGACCCTCTCTGGAAACACCATATATTTT
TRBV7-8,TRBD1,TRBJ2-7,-,CASSASGQGAFEQYF,TGTGCCAGCAGCGCCTCGGGACAGGGGGCCTTCGAGCAGTACTTC
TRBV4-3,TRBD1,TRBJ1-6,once,CASSQGTGFNSPLHF,TGCGCCAGCAGCCAGGGGACAGGATTCAATTCACCCCTCCACTTT
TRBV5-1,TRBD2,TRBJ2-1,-,CASSRGTSEAHEQFF,TGCGCCAGCAGTCGTGGGACTAGCGAAGCCCATGAGCAGTTCTTC
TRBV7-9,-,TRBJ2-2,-,CASSADSNTGELFF,TGTGCCAGCAGCGCGGACAGTAACACCGGGGAGCTGTTTTTT
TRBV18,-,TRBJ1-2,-,CASSPDLQEYGYTF,TGTGCCAGCTCACCAGACTTGCAAGAGTATGGCTACACCTTC
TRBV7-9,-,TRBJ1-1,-,CASRRDTEAFF,TGTGCCAGCAGAAGGGACACTGAAGCTTTCTTT
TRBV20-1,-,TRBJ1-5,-,CSASATGFQPQHF,TGCAGTGCTAGTGCAACGGGTTTTCAGCCCCAGCATTTT
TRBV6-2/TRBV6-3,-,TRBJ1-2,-,CASSSPGSAENGYTF,TGTGCCAGCAGTTCCCCTGGGAGCGCCGAGAATGGCTACACCTTC
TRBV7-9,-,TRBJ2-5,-,CASSSGLSGETQYF,TGTGCCAGCAGCTCGGGCCTCTCAGGGGAGACCCAGTACTTC
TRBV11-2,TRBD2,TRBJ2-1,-,CASSLAGGPYEQFF,TGTGCCAGCAGCTTAGCGGGGGGGCCATATGAGCAGTTCTTC
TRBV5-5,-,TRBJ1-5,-,CASSLGGQTSNQPQHF,TGTGCCAGCAGCTTGGGCGGACAGACTAGCAATCAGCCCCAGCATTTT
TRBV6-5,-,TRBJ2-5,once,CASSPLYQETQYF,TGTGCCAGCAGTCCCTTGTACCAAGAGACCCAGTACTTC
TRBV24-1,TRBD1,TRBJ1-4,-,CATSESGTATNEKLFF,TGTGCCACCAGTGAGTCCGGGACAGCAACTAATGAAAAACTGTTTTTT
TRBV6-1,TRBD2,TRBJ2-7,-,CAISGGREQYF,TGTGCCATTTCGGGGGGACGCGAGCAGTACTTC
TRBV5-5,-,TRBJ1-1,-,CASSSGVGTEAFF,TGTGCCAGCAGCTCAGGGGTGGGCACTGAAGCTTTCTTT
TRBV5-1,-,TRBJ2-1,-,CASSGQSYNEQFF,TGCGCCAGCAGTGGGCAGAGCTACAATGAGCAGTTCTTC
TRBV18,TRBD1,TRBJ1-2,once,CASSAQGGDDGYTF,TGTGCCAGCTCAGCACAGGGGGGTGATGATGGCTACACCTTC
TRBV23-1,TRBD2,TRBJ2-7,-,CAVPNRGDAYEQYF,TGCGCCGTCCCCAATCGGGGGGATGCCTACGAGCAGTACTTC
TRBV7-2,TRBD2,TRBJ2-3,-,CASSLGGTGGDTQYF,TGTGCCAGCAGCTTGGGCGGGACGGGGGGAGATACGCAGTATTTT
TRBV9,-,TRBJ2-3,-,CASSVIQTDTQYF,TGTGCCAGCAGCGTGATCCAGACAGATACGCAGTATTTT
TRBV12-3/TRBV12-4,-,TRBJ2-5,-,CASSPVSGETQYF,TGTGCCAGCAGCCCGGTCTCGGGGGAGACCCAGTACTTC